This TCR beta chain originates from a study of tumor and adjacent non-tumor tissue in lung cancer. The overall study: Histology: 12 adenocarcinoma, a couple of squamous cell carcinoma, 1 small cell lung cancer. Whole-study results and caveats: Tumor repertoires had a smaller top 100 clone share than normal lung. Compared with tumor, normal lung showed significantly lower TCR diversity.

This sample's RNA came from whole unsorted tissue. Distant lung tissue was collected more than 3 cm away from the tumor edge. Donors were chemotherapy-naive, newly diagnosed lung cancer surgical patients in China, August–late 2014. V was clipped by 5 bases and J by 4 bases; unmatched bases: 16. The CDR3 totals 18 residues. Germline lookup yields CDR1 SGHRS and CDR2 YFSETQ. Three rounds of nested PCR, following a modified ARM-PCR protocol, produced the TCRbeta library. MiXCR was run by TCRdb on the multiplex PCR reads, yielding one entry per CDR3 protein. This table holds about 98,000 distinct CDR3 sequences, about 80% found once. As regards this clonotype: Its antigen is currently unknown. A read error may explain this, as a much larger clone is one base away.

The source material was distant non-tumor lung tissue. The V and J genes are TRBV5-1 and TRBJ2-2; TRBD2 matches 8 bases. The TCR comes from a man aged 60 to 75 with small cell lung cancer. CDR3 loop: CASRLGGRGEITTGELFF. DNA for the CDR3: TGCGCCAGCAGACTTGGGGGGCGGGGGGAGATAACCACCGGGGAGCTGTTTTTT.